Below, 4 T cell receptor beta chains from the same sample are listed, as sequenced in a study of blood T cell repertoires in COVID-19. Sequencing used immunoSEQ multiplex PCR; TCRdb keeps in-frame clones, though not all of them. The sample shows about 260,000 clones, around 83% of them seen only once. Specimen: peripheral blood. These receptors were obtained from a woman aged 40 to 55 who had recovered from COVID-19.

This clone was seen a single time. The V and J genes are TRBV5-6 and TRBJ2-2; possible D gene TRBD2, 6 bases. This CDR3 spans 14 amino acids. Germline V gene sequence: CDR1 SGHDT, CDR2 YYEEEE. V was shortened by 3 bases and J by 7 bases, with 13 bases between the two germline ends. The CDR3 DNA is TGTGCCAGCAGCTACGGGACGGGAGTCGGGGAGCTGTTTTTT. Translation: CASSYGTGVGELFF.

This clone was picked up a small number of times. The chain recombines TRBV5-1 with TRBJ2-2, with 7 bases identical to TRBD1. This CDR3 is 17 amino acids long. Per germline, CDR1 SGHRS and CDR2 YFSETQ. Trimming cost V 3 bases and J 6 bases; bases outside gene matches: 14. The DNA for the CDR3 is TGCGCCAGCAGCTCACTCCCAGACAGGGAAATCCCCGGGGAGCTGTTTTTT. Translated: CASSSLPDREIPGELFF.

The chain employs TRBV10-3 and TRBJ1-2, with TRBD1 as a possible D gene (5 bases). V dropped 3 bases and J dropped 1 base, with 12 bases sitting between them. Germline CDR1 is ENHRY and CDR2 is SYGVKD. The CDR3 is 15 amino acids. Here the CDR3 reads CAISDRAANNYGYTF. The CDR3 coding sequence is TGTGCCATCAGTGACAGGGCGGCTAATAACTATGGCTACACCTTC.

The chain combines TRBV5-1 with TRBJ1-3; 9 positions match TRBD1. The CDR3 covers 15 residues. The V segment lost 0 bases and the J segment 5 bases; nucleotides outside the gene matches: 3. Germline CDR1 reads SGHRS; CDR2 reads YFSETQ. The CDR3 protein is CASSLAGQGRNTIYF. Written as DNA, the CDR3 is TGCGCCAGCAGCTTGGCCGGACAGGGGAGAAACACCATATATTTT.